This T cell receptor (beta chain) was sequenced for a study of blood T cell repertoires in COVID-19. In the original workflow: Estimates of nucleated cell counts were drawn from the amplification of reference gene primers. Assay: immunoSEQ multiplex PCR; the TCRdb copy retains only in-frame clones and omits some. V and J calls and clone size are those listed in that table; D and trimming were worked out from the DNA. The sample consists of 95,000 to 150,000 clones, 88% of them appearing once. Between the trimmed V and J ends, which lost 2 bases and 3 bases, there was a span of 7 bases. This CDR3 has 13 residues. Germline-derived CDR1 and CDR2 are MNHNY and SVGAGI (reference sequence).

This receptor was taken from a man aged 45 to 65 with acute or convalescent COVID-19. The sequencing sample was made of peripheral blood. The V and J genes are TRBV6-6 and TRBJ1-2, with D possibly TRBD1 on 5 matching bases. CDR3 sequence: CASSYGAYYGYTF. CDR3 DNA: TGTGCCAGCAGTTACGGGGCCTACTATGGCTACACCTTC.